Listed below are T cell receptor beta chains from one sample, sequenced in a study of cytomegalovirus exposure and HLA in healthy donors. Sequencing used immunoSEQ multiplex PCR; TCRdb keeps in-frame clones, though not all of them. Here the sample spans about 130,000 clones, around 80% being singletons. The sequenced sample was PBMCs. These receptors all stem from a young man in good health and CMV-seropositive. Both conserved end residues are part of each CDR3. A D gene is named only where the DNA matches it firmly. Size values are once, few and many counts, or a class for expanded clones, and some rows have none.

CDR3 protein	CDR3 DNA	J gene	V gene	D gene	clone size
CASSVGQGGGDIQYF	TGTGCCAGCAGCGTAGGACAGGGGGGGGGTGACATTCAGTACTTC	TRBJ2-4	TRBV9	TRBD1	.
CASSSRVAGSYEQYF	TGTGCCAGCAGCTCCCGGGTAGCGGGGTCCTACGAGCAGTACTTC	TRBJ2-7	TRBV11-2	TRBD2	few
CASSARTGTSGMGEQFF	TGTGCCAGCAGTGCCCGAACCGGGACTAGCGGAATGGGGGAGCAGTTCTTC	TRBJ2-1	TRBV9	TRBD2	.
CASSPLAGVYEQYF	TGTGCCAGCAGCCCCCTAGCGGGGGTCTACGAGCAGTACTTC	TRBJ2-7	TRBV2	TRBD2	.
CASSPNTGSHEKLFF	TGTGCCAGCAGCCCGAACACGGGTTCACATGAAAAACTGTTTTTT	TRBJ1-4	TRBV7-2	.	.
CASRPTFSSYEQYF	TGTGCCAGCAGGCCGACATTTAGCTCCTACGAGCAGTACTTC	TRBJ2-7	TRBV6-5	.	.
CASSFGQSQETQYF	TGTGCCAGCAGCTTCGGACAGTCACAAGAGACCCAGTACTTC	TRBJ2-5	TRBV7-2	.	.
CASKNNSNQPQHF	TGTGCCAGTAAAAACAATAGCAATCAGCCCCAGCATTTT	TRBJ1-5	TRBV19	.	once
CASSPPSSEQYF	TGTGCCAGCAGCCCTCCATCTAGCGAGCAGTACTTC	TRBJ2-7	TRBV9	.	.
CASSLREPKNTGELFF	TGTGCCAGCAGCTTACGGGAGCCCAAGAACACCGGGGAGCTGTTTTTT	TRBJ2-2	TRBV7-9	.	.
CASSQAGRLVETQYF	TGCGCCAGCAGCCAGGCAGGGCGACTAGTAGAGACCCAGTACTTC	TRBJ2-5	TRBV4-1	.	.
CATSSYRDRGNYGYTF	TGTGCCACCAGCTCATACCGGGACAGGGGGAACTATGGCTACACCTTC	TRBJ1-2	TRBV15	TRBD1	few
CASSLGQGGGYTF	TGCGCCAGCAGCTTGGGTCAGGGTGGAGGCTACACCTTC	TRBJ1-2	TRBV5-1	.	once
CAGEEVLNTEAFF	TGCGCCGGAGAAGAAGTACTGAACACTGAAGCTTTCTTT	TRBJ1-1	TRBV23-1	.	.
CASSADDLGSYNEQFF	TGTGCCAGCAGCGCTGATGACTTGGGCTCCTACAATGAGCAGTTCTTC	TRBJ2-1	TRBV9	.	.
CASSLAGDAGYTF	TGTGCCAGCAGCTTGGCAGGGGATGCTGGCTACACCTTC	TRBJ1-2	TRBV7-6	.	.
CASSLTGRDRGYEQYF	TGTGCCAGCAGCCTCACGGGGCGGGACAGGGGGTACGAGCAGTACTTC	TRBJ2-7	TRBV9	TRBD1	once
CASSYLAGSGEQFF	TGTGCCAGCAGCTATTTAGCGGGAAGTGGTGAGCAGTTCTTC	TRBJ2-1	TRBV7-9	TRBD2	once
CAVNLGGTEAFF	TGTGCCGTTAACCTAGGGGGCACTGAAGCTTTCTTT	TRBJ1-1	TRBV30	.	.
CASGLLAGVHNEQFF	TGTGCCAGCGGCCTACTAGCGGGAGTCCACAATGAGCAGTTCTTC	TRBJ2-1	TRBV7-8	TRBD2	.
CASSFYGRSTYEQYF	TGTGCCAGCAGTTTCTATGGGAGATCGACCTACGAGCAGTACTTC	TRBJ2-7	TRBV28	.	.
CASSYSQGGTEAFF	TGTGCCAGCAGTTACTCGCAGGGGGGCACTGAAGCTTTCTTT	TRBJ1-1	TRBV6-5	TRBD1	few
CASSQGRKGDTQYF	TGTGCCAGCAGCCAAGGGAGGAAAGGGGATACGCAGTATTTT	TRBJ2-3	TRBV14	.	.
CASSVGVGRNTDTQYF	TGTGCCAGCAGCGTAGGGGTCGGGAGGAACACAGATACGCAGTATTTT	TRBJ2-3	TRBV9	TRBD2	once
CASSFGYEQYF	TGTGCCAGCAGTTTCGGCTACGAGCAGTACTTC	TRBJ2-7	TRBV2	.	few
CASSLRQVLSGNTIYF	TGTGCCAGCAGCCTACGACAGGTCCTCTCTGGAAACACCATATATTTT	TRBJ1-3	TRBV7-2	.	.
CASSQVLVGGWNEQYF	TGCGCCAGCAGCCAAGTTTTGGTGGGAGGGTGGAACGAGCAGTACTTC	TRBJ2-7	TRBV4-1	TRBD2	.
CASSQTGGPYYEQYF	TGTGCCAGCAGCCAAACAGGGGGCCCTTACTACGAGCAGTACTTC	TRBJ2-7	TRBV7-6	TRBD1	.
CASGASGRATDTQYF	TGTGCCAGCGGAGCGAGCGGGAGGGCCACAGATACGCAGTATTTT	TRBJ2-3	TRBV11-2	TRBD2	.
CASQTSGRGNEQYF	TGTGCCAGCCAAACTAGCGGGAGAGGAAACGAGCAGTACTTC	TRBJ2-7	TRBV6-1	TRBD2	.
CASSLGTGEYEQYF	TGTGCCAGCAGTTTAGGGACAGGGGAGTACGAGCAGTACTTC	TRBJ2-7	TRBV27	TRBD1	.
CASSRRLGVINEQFF	TGTGCCAGCAGCCGTCGCCTAGGTGTCATCAATGAGCAGTTCTTC	TRBJ2-1	TRBV7-9	.	.
CASSLDYGNEQYF	TGTGCCAGCAGCTTGGACTACGGCAACGAGCAGTACTTC	TRBJ2-7	TRBV5-4	.	.
CATSQDRTYGYTF	TGTGCCACCAGCCAGGACAGAACCTATGGCTACACCTTC	TRBJ1-2	TRBV15	.	.
CASSKQGARTEAFF	TGTGCCAGCAGTAAACAGGGGGCGAGAACTGAAGCTTTCTTT	TRBJ1-1	TRBV28	TRBD1	.
CATSNPNLAVANEKLFF	TGTGCCACCAGCAACCCTAACCTCGCCGTCGCTAATGAAAAACTGTTTTTT	TRBJ1-4	TRBV15	.	.
CASSIRPGGDYEQYF	TGTGCCAGTAGTATCCGGCCAGGGGGCGACTACGAGCAGTACTTC	TRBJ2-7	TRBV19	TRBD1	.
CASSSPGEGGNQPQHF	TGTGCCAGCAGTTCCCCCGGGGAGGGGGGGAACCAGCCCCAGCATTTT	TRBJ1-5	TRBV28	.	few
CASRLADTQYF	TGTGCCAGTAGATTGGCAGATACGCAGTATTTT	TRBJ2-3	TRBV7-2	.	.
CASSLRTGLPYNEQFF	TGCGCCAGCAGTTTACGTACAGGGCTCCCCTACAATGAGCAGTTCTTC	TRBJ2-1	TRBV27	.	.
CASSLRLAGDEQYF	TGTGCCAGCAGTTTACGGCTAGCGGGAGACGAGCAGTACTTC	TRBJ2-7	TRBV27	TRBD2	.
CASSPEVGDTEAFF	TGTGCCAGCAGCCCCGAAGTAGGAGACACTGAAGCTTTCTTT	TRBJ1-1	TRBV9	.	.
CAISEKGAPTGELFF	TGTGCCATCAGTGAGAAGGGGGCGCCCACCGGGGAGCTGTTTTTT	TRBJ2-2	TRBV10-3	TRBD1	.
CASSSAGTSGSLDTGELFF	TGTGCCAGCTCCTCGGCCGGGACTAGCGGGAGTTTAGACACCGGGGAGCTGTTTTTT	TRBJ2-2	TRBV27	TRBD2	.
CSAVRGLTDTQYF	TGCAGCGCCGTAAGGGGACTCACAGATACGCAGTATTTT	TRBJ2-3	TRBV29-1	.	.
CARSPRARNNEQFF	TGTGCCAGAAGCCCAAGAGCTAGAAACAATGAGCAGTTCTTC	TRBJ2-1	TRBV5-3	.	.
CASSLVGSLAAGYNEQFF	TGTGCCAGCAGCTTAGTTGGGTCGCTAGCGGCTGGCTACAATGAGCAGTTCTTC	TRBJ2-1	TRBV7-2	TRBD2	once
CATSRDEAGGLDEQFF	TGTGCCACCAGCAGAGACGAAGCGGGAGGTCTGGATGAGCAGTTCTTC	TRBJ2-1	TRBV15	TRBD2	.
CASSQVQGAGNEQFF	TGCGCCAGCAGCCAAGTCCAGGGGGCAGGGAATGAGCAGTTCTTC	TRBJ2-1	TRBV4-1	TRBD1	.
CASSQAQGGLEQYF	TGCGCCAGCAGCCAAGCCCAGGGTGGTTTGGAGCAGTACTTC	TRBJ2-7	TRBV4-1	.	.
CATKREAFSYEQYF	TGCGCCACGAAGCGGGAGGCCTTCTCCTACGAGCAGTACTTC	TRBJ2-7	TRBV5-1	TRBD2	once
CASSEASGTGSNEQFF	TGTGCCAGCAGTGAAGCATCTGGGACAGGGAGCAATGAGCAGTTCTTC	TRBJ2-1	TRBV6-1	TRBD1	.